These 9 T cell receptor beta chains share one sample of origin, sequenced in a study of shared clonotypes between healthy human individuals (dated by TCRdb to 2018 to 2021). Library preparation employed the immunoSEQ multiplex PCR assay. Here the immuneACCESS table is served through TCRdb, limited to in-frame sequences with V and J called. Missing clones are a known gap in these copies; in checked studies unresolved V genes cover under half, and the rest lacks a known reason. Across this sample there are around 2.3 million clones, with 90% to 97% seen only once. The ten largest clones capture more than 0.1% of the sample. The sample taken for sequencing was naive CD4+ T cells sorted from blood. The sample's cell subset or site label, in plain terms: CD45RA+ positively selected. Receptors originate from a man aged 18-30 years in good health.

As for this clone: Other DNA sequences in this sample translate to the same CDR3. The chain employs TRBV10-1 and TRBJ1-5; D gene uncertain. CDR1 is WNHNN, CDR2 SYGVQD, per germline (reference sequence). V was trimmed by 0 bases and J by 7 bases, leaving 7 bases between them. The CDR3 runs to 13 residues. CDR3 coding DNA: TGCGCCAGCAGTGAGTCGCCGGGGCAGCCCCAGCATTTT. As protein: CASSESPGQPQHF.

V gene TRBV11-2 combines with J gene TRBJ1-1; D possibly corresponds to TRBD1 (5 bases). Germline CDR1 reads SGHAT; CDR2 reads FQNNGV. CDR3 length equals 14 residues. Trimming took 0 bases from V and 1 from J, leaving 6 bases between them. This chain's CDR3 is CASSLETGNTEAFF. CDR3 in DNA: TGTGCCAGCAGCTTAGAAACAGGGAACACTGAAGCTTTCTTT.

This rearrangement joins TRBV19 to TRBJ1-1; possible D gene TRBD1, 5 bases. The CDR3 loop spans 13 amino acids. V dropped 5 bases and J dropped 6 bases, with 13 bases sitting between them. Germline CDR1 reads LNHDA; CDR2 reads SQIVND (reference sequence). The CDR3 protein is CASSPRDWAEAFF. The CDR3 DNA follows: TGTGCCAGTAGTCCCAGGGACTGGGCTGAAGCTTTCTTT.

This clone has just one count. V usage is TRBV29-1 and J usage is TRBJ2-1, with D maybe TRBD2 (5 bases). The CDR3 has 15 amino acids. The germline CDR1 and CDR2 sequences are SQVTM and ANQGSEA. V was trimmed by 4 bases and J by 0 bases, leaving 13 bases between them. CDR3 sequence reads: CSVGAGKSSYNEQFF. In nucleotides, the CDR3 is TGCAGCGTTGGCGCCGGGAAAAGCTCCTACAATGAGCAGTTCTTC.

V and J are TRBV28 and TRBJ2-7, with D perhaps matching TRBD1 or TRBD2 (5 bases each). V was trimmed by 7 bases and J by 1 base, leaving 17 bases between them. The CDR3 has 15 residues. Per germline, CDR1 MDHEN and CDR2 SYDVKM. The CDR3 sequence is CASTQELGTSYEQYF. CDR3 DNA: TGTGCCAGCACCCAAGAACTAGGGACGTCCTACGAGCAGTACTTC.

As regards this clone: Additional DNA sequences in this sample encode the identical CDR3. This chain joins TRBV5-6 and TRBJ1-4, with a possible D match to TRBD1 (5 bases). Deletions cut 4 bases from V and 5 bases from J, with 9 bases between. The CDR3 is 13 amino acids. Germline CDR1 reads SGHDT; CDR2 reads YYEEEE. For the CDR3, the DNA is TGTGCCAGCAGCATGGGACGGAATGAAAAACTGTTTTTT. Protein sequence: CASSMGRNEKLFF.

The rearrangement joins TRBV25-1 to TRBJ1-2, with unresolved D. This CDR3 contains 14 residues. Germline V gives CDR1 MGHDK, CDR2 SYGVNS. Trimming pared 0 bases from V and 4 bases from J, leaving 9 bases between. The CDR3 is CASSEYMGTYGYTF. DNA of the CDR3: TGTGCCAGCAGTGAATATATGGGCACCTATGGCTACACCTTC.

The gene calls are TRBV4-2 and TRBJ1-2, with D uncertain. V lost 4 bases and J lost 4, with 13 bases in between. CDR1 is LGHNA, CDR2 YNFKEQ, per germline. The CDR3 contains 14 residues. CDR3 coding DNA: TGTGCCAGCAGCCCGGCGACCAACCCCTATGGCTACACCTTC. This encodes CASSPATNPYGYTF.

The chain links TRBV10-3 to TRBJ2-3; 7 bases are a match to TRBD1. Germline loops: CDR1 ENHRY, CDR2 SYGVKD. The V and J ends lost 7 bases and 4 bases, in that order; junction bases with no gene match: 5. The CDR3 runs to 13 residues. The CDR3, as DNA: TGTGCCATCAAGGGACAGCCCCCAGATACGCAGTATTTT. It specifies CAIKGQPPDTQYF.